This TCR beta chain was recovered during a study of T cells in Graves' hyperthyroidism and ophthalmopathy. Amplification yielded TCR beta CDR3 regions, with RNA transcripts as the source. In the first-round RT-PCR of the TCR CDR3, the HTBI primer set was used. TCRdb called the multiplex PCR reads again in MiXCR, with one record for every CDR3 protein. The table shows about 350,000 distinct CDR3 sequences, with 13% to 15% occurring only once. Looked up from germline, CDR1 is SGHTA and CDR2 is FQGNSA. The CDR3 runs to 13 residues. With V trimmed by 5 bases and J by 9 bases, 6 bases remained unmatched. Study findings and constraints: The model made its ophthalmopathy prediction, and onset followed a median about 6.8 months later.

In regard to this clonotype: The antigen remains unidentified.

The sample consisted of blood. The TCR comes from a woman aged 55 to 70 with Graves' ophthalmopathy. The chain carries TRBV7-2 and TRBJ2-1, with 8 bases that match TRBD1. The CDR3 sequence is CASSQNDRGEQFF. DNA of the CDR3: TGTGCCAGCAGCCAAAACGACAGGGGTGAGCAGTTCTTC.